This TCR beta chain came from a study of regulatory T cells in long-lasting Graves disease. This CDR3 has 19 amino acids. CDR1 is LGHDT and CDR2 is YNNKEL in the germline V gene (reference sequence). Trimming removed 0 bases from V and 0 bases from J, with 15 bases in between. Time point denoted: persistent/refractory GD, antithyroid drugs over 5 years with positive TRAb. Isolated PBMC RNA provided the starting material for the TCR library. Investigators report Graves' disease was diagnosed under American Thyroid Association guidelines. The authors built TCR beta libraries using iRepertoire HTBI primers and Arm-PCR of CDR3 regions. Each CDR3 protein gets one entry after TCRdb re-called the multiplex PCR reads with MiXCR. This table has some 330,000 distinct CDR3 sequences, more than 20% appearing once.

This receptor was identified in a woman aged 40 to 50 with Graves disease. This chain joins TRBV3-1 and TRBJ2-6; unclear D gene. This sample comprised peripheral blood mononuclear cells (PBMCs), obtained when the disease was refractory, from a patient treated with antithyroid drugs. CDR3 DNA: TGTGCCAGCAGCCAAGAAAGGTGGACCGCTCTCTCTGGGGCCAACGTCCTGACTTTC. This gives the protein CASSQERWTALSGANVLTF.